These 10 T cell receptor beta chains were sequenced from one sample in a study of monozygotic twins with inflammatory bowel disease. No DNA is given; TCRdb re-called the 5' RACE reads and lists each CDR3 protein once. The sample totals over 200,000 distinct CDR3 sequences. Sequenced material: blood. These receptors originate from a human donor with ulcerative colitis or Crohn's disease, or a healthy co-twin of an affected twin (not recorded which).

The rearrangement uses TRBV11-2 and TRBJ1-6. The CDR3 covers 14 residues. Germline loops: CDR1 SGHAT, CDR2 FQNNGV. CDR3 residues: CASSFLKNNSPLHF.

The CDR3 here is CASSFNGGANEQFF. V is TRBV12-3 or TRBV12-4 and J is TRBJ2-1; the D gene TCRdb calls, TRBD2, cannot be checked with no DNA. CDR3 length equals 14 residues.

The CDR3 reads CASSPNGYGYTF. The chain carries TRBV18 and TRBJ1-2. The CDR3 is 12 amino acids. Germline V CDR1 and CDR2: KGHSH, LQKENI.

The V gene is TRBV7-3, the J gene TRBJ1-1. CDR3 length: 14 residues. Germline CDR1 is SGHTA and CDR2 is FQGTGA. The CDR3 spells CASSLGSAGTEAFF.

The chain is built from TRBV27 and TRBJ2-7. The germline V gene encodes CDR1 MNHEY and CDR2 SMNVEV (reference sequence). This CDR3 has 14 amino acids. The chain's CDR3 is CASSLLGTSYEQYF.

The chain combines TRBV7-9 with TRBJ1-2; TCRdb designates TRBD1, a call that cannot be tested without DNA. The CDR3 extends over 14 amino acids. From germline, CDR1 is SEHNR and CDR2 FQNEAQ (reference sequence). CDR3 sequence: CASSFTGGADGYTF.

This chain uses TRBV19 with TRBJ1-5. This CDR3 contains 13 residues. CDR1 and CDR2 from the germline V gene are LNHDA and SQIVND (reference sequence). This CDR3 reads CASSMLRGQPQHF.

The V call is TRBV27, the J call TRBJ1-1; the TRBD1 assignment by TCRdb is unverifiable without DNA. The CDR3 is 14 residues long. CDR1 and CDR2 from the germline V gene are MNHEY and SMNVEV (reference sequence). The CDR3 region is CASSLGQGYTEAFF.

The chain joins TRBV20-1 to TRBJ2-1; the TRBD2 assignment by TCRdb is unverifiable without DNA. Germline values: CDR1 DFQATT, CDR2 SNEGSKA (reference sequence). The CDR3 runs to 12 residues. The CDR3 region is CRARAFNNEQFF.

V gene TRBV7-9 combines with J gene TRBJ2-7; TCRdb's assignment of TRBD2 cannot be checked, as there is no DNA. Germline V gene data show CDR1 as SEHNR and CDR2 as FQNEAQ (reference sequence). The CDR3 runs 17 residues. The CDR3: CASSDTRLAGGLLEQYF.